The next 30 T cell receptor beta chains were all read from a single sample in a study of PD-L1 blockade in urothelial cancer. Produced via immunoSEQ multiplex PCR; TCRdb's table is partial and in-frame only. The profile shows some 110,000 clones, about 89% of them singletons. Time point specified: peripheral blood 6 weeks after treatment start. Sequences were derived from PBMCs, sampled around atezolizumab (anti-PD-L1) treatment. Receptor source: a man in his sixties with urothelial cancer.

CDR3 sequence (DNA): TGTGCCAGCAGCCGCCTCGGGACAGGAGCCTACGAGCAGTACTTC. Translating gives CASSRLGTGAYEQYF. This chain links TRBV4-2 with TRBJ2-7, with 8 bases aligning to TRBD1. The CDR3 is 15 residues long. Germline V gene lookup returns CDR1 LGHNA and CDR2 YNFKEQ. Trimming cost V 4 bases and J 2 bases; bases outside gene matches: 7.

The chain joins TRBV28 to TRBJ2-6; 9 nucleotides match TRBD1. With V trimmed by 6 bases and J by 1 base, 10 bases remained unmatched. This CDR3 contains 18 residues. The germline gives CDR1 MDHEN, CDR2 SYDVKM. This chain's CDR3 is CASRPGQGLGSGANVLTF. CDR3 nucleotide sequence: TGTGCCAGCAGACCGGGACAGGGTTTAGGGTCTGGGGCCAACGTCCTGACTTTC.

For the CDR3, the DNA is TGTGCCAGCAGCATAACCACAGGGGGTTCACCCCTCCACTTT. It codes for CASSITTGGSPLHF. This sequence joins TRBV11-2 and TRBJ1-6; 8 nucleotides match TRBD1. This CDR3 comprises 14 residues. The germline V gene encodes CDR1 SGHAT and CDR2 FQNNGV. With V trimmed by 5 bases and J by 9 bases, 6 bases remained unmatched.

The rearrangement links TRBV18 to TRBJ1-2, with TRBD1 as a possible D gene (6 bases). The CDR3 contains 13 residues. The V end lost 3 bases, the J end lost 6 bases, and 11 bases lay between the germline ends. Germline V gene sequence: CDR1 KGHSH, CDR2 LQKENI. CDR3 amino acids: CASSPRDTDGYTF. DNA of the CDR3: TGTGCCAGCTCACCCCGGGACACCGATGGCTACACCTTC.

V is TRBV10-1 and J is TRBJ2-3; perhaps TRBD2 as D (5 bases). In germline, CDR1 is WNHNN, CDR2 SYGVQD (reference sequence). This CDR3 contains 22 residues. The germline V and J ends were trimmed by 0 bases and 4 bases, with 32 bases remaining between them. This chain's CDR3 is CASSESGLRGGPQELSPDTQYF. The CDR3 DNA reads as TGCGCCAGCAGTGAGTCGGGGTTACGCGGAGGCCCGCAAGAGTTGAGTCCAGATACGCAGTATTTT.

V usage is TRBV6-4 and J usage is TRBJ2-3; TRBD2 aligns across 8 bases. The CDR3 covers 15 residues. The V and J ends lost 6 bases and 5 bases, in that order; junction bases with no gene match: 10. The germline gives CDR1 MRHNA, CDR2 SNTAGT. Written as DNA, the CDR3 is TGTGCCAGCAGGGCGGGACTAGAAGTAGGAGATACGCAGTATTTT. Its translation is CASRAGLEVGDTQYF.

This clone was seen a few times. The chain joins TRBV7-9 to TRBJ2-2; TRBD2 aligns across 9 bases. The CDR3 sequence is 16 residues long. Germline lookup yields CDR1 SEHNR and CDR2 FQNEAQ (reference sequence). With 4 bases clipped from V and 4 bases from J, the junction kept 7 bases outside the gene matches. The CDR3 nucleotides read TGTGCCAGCAGCTCAACGACTAGCGGCTTCACCGGGGAGCTGTTTTTT. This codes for CASSSTTSGFTGELFF.

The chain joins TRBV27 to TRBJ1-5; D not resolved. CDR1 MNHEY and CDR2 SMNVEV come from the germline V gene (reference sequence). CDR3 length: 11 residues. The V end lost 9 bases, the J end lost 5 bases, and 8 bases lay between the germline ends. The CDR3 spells CASPVHQPQHF. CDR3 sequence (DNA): TGTGCCAGTCCGGTTCATCAGCCCCAGCATTTT.

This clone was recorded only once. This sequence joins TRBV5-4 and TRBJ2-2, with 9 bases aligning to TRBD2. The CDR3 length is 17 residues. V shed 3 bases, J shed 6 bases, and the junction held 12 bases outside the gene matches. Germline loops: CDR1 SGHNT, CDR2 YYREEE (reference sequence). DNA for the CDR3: TGTGCCAGCAGCTGGGATATAGGACTAGCGACCGCCGGGGAGCTGTTTTTT. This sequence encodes CASSWDIGLATAGELFF.

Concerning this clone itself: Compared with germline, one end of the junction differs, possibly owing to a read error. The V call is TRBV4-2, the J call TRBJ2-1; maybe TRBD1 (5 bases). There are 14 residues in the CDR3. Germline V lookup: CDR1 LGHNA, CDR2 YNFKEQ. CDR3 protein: CASSQGLGLNEQFF. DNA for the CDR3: TGTGCCAGCAGTCAAGGCCTGGGGCTTAATGAGCAGTTCTTC.

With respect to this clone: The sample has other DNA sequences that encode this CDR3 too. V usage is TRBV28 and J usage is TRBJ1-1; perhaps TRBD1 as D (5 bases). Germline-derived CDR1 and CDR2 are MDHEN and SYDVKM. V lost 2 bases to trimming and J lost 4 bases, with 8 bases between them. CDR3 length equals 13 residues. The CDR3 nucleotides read TGTGCCAGCAGTTTAACGGGGGGCACTGAAGCTTTCTTT. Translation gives CASSLTGGTEAFF.

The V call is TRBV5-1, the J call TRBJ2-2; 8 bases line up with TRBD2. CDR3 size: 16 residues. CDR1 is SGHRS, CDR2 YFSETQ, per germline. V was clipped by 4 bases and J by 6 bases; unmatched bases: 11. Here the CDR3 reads CASSAPGLELSGELFF. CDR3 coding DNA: TGCGCCAGCAGCGCACCGGGACTAGAGCTGTCCGGGGAGCTGTTTTTT.

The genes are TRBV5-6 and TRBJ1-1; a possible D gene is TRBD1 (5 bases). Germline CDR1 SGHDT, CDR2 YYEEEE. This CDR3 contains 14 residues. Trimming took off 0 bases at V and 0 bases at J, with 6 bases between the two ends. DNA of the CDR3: TGTGCCAGCAGCTTGGGGGGGGTGAACACTGAAGCTTTCTTT. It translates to CASSLGGVNTEAFF. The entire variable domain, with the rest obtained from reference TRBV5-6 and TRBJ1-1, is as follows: DAGVTQSPTHLIKTRGQQVTLRCSPKSGHDTVSWYQQALGQGPQFIFQYYEEEERQRGNFPDRFSGHQFPNYSSELNVNALLLGDSALYLCASSLGGVNTEAFFGQGTRLTVV.

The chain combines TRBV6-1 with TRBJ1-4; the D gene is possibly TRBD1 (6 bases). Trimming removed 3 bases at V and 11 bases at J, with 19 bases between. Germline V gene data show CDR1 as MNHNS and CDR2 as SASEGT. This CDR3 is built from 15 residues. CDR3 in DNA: TGTGCCAGCAGTGAGGCAACAGGGTTACTGGGGAAACTGTTTTTT. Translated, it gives CASSEATGLLGKLFF.

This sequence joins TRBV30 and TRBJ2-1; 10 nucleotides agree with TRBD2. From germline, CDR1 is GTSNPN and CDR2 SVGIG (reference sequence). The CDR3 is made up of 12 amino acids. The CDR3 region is CARTSGYNEQFF. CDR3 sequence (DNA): TGTGCTCGGACTAGCGGCTACAATGAGCAGTTCTTC. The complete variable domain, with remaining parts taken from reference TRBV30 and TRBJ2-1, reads SQTIHQWPATLVQPVGSPLSLECTVEGTSNPNLYWYRQAAGRGLQLLFYSVGIGQISSEVPQNLSASRPQDRQFILSSKKLLLSDSGFYLCARTSGYNEQFFGPGTRLTVL.

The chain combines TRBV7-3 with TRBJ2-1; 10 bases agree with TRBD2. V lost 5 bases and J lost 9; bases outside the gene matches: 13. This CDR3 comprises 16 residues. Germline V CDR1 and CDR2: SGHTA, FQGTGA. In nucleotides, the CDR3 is TGTGCCAGCAGCCCCGATCTGAGCGGGGGGGCGGTTGAGCAGTTCTTC. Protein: CASSPDLSGGAVEQFF.

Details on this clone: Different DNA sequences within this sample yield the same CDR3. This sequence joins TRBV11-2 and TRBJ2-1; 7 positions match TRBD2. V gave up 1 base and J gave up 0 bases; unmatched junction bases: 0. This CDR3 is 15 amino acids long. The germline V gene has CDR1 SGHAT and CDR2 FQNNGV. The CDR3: CASSLGGSSYNEQFF. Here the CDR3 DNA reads TGTGCCAGCAGCTTAGGCGGGAGCTCCTACAATGAGCAGTTCTTC.

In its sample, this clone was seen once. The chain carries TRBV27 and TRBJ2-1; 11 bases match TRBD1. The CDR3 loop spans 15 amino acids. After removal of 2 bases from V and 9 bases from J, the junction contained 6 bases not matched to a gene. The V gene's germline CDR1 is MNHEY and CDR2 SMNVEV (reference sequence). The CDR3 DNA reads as TGTGCCAGCAGTTTAAGGACAGGGGGCATAGGTGAGCAGTTCTTC. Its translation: CASSLRTGGIGEQFF.

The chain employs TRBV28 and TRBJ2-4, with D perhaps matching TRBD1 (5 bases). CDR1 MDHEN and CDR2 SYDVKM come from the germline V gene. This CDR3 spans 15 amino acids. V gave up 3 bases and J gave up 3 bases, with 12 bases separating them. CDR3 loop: CASSFPDRDKNIQYF. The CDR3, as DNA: TGTGCCAGCAGTTTCCCCGACAGAGACAAAAACATTCAGTACTTC.

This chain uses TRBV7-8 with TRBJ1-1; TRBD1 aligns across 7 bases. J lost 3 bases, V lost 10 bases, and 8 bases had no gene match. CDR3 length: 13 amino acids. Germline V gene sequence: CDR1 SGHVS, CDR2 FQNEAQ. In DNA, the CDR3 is TGTGCCACCACTGGACAGGTCGACACTGAAGCTTTCTTT. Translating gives CATTGQVDTEAFF.

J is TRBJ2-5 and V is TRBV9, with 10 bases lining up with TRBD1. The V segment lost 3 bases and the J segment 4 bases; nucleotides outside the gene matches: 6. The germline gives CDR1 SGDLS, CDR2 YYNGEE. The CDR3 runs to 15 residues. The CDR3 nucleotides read TGTGCCAGCAGCGCGCCGGGACAGGGGCGAGAGACCCAGTACTTC. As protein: CASSAPGQGRETQYF.

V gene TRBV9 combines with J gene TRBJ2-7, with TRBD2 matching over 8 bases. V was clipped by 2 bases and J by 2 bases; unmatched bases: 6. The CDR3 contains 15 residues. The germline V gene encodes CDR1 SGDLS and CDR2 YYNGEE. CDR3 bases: TGTGCCAGCAGCGTTCCTAGCGGGTGCGCCTACGAGCAGTACTTC. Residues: CASSVPSGCAYEQYF.

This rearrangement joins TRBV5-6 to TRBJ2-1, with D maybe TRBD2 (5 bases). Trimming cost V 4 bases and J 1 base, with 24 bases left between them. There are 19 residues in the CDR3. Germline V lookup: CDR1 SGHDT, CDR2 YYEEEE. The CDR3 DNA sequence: TGTGCCAGCAGCGCAAGCCCGGGATCAAGTATTAGGTCCTACAATGAGCAGTTCTTC. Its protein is CASSASPGSSIRSYNEQFF.

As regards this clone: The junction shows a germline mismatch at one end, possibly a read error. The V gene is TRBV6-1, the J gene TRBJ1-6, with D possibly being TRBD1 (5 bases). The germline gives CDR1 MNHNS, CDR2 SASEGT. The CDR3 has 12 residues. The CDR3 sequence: CASSEGWAGCNF. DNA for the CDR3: TGTGCCAGCAGTGAAGGGTGGGCAGGGTGTAACTTT.

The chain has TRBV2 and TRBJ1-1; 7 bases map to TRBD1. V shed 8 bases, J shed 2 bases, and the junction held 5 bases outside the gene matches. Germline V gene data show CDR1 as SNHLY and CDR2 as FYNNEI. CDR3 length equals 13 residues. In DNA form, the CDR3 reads TGTGCCAGCCTAGGGACAGTTAACACTGAAGCTTTCTTT. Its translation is CASLGTVNTEAFF.

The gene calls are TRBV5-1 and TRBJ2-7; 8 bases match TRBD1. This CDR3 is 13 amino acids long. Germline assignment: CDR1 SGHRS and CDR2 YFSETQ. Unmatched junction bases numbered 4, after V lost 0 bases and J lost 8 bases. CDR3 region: CASSLDDRGQQYF. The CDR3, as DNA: TGCGCCAGCAGCTTGGATGACAGGGGCCAGCAGTACTTC.

The CDR3 here is CASKIQGQGTLEAFF. The CDR3 bases are TGCGCCAGCAAGATTCAGGGGCAGGGGACCTTAGAAGCTTTCTTT. V and J are TRBV5-1 and TRBJ1-1; D is perhaps TRBD1 (6 bases). The V end lost 6 bases, the J end lost 8 bases, and 23 bases lay between the germline ends. The germline gives CDR1 SGHRS, CDR2 YFSETQ. This CDR3 contains 15 residues.

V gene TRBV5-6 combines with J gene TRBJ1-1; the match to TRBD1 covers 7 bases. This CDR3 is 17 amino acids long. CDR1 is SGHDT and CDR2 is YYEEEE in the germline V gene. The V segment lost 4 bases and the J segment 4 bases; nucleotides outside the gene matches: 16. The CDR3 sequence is CASSLSLGQLLSTEAFF. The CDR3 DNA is TGTGCCAGCAGCCTAAGTTTGGGACAGTTACTAAGCACTGAAGCTTTCTTT. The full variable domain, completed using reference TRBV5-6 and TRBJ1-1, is DAGVTQSPTHLIKTRGQQVTLRCSPKSGHDTVSWYQQALGQGPQFIFQYYEEEERQRGNFPDRFSGHQFPNYSSELNVNALLLGDSALYLCASSLSLGQLLSTEAFFGQGTRLTVV.

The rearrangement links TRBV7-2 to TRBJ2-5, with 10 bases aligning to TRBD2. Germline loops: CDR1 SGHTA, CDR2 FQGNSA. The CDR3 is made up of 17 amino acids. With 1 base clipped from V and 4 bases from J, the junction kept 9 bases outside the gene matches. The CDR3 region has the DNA TGTGCCAGCAGCTTAGGCGGGGGGGGACTAGCGAGAGAGACCCAGTACTTC. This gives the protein CASSLGGGGLARETQYF.

As DNA, the CDR3 is TGTGCCAGCTCACCTCCAACTCCGGGACAGGGGGCCCACGAGCAGTACTTC. Translating gives CASSPPTPGQGAHEQYF. This chain joins TRBV18 and TRBJ2-7; 12 nucleotides match TRBD1. This CDR3 has 17 amino acids. Germline-derived CDR1 and CDR2 are KGHSH and LQKENI. The trim removed 3 bases at V and 5 bases at J, leaving 11 bases unmatched.